A single sample gave rise to the 13 T cell receptor beta chains below, sequenced in a study of tumor-infiltrating lymphocytes in primary liver carcinoma. For each extraction, RNA and DNA were obtained together from about 21-30 mg of unsorted bulk tissue. Starting from 500 ng of total RNA, TCR beta cDNA was produced with a primer in the constant region. ARM-PCR was slightly modified, and three nested multiplex PCR rounds with it gave rise to the TCR beta libraries. TRBV1-TRBV30 forward primers paired with a C-beta reverse primer drove the first two PCR rounds, roughly 9 cycles each. TCRdb re-called the multiplex PCR reads through MiXCR, storing one row per CDR3 protein. This sample has 100,000 or so distinct CDR3 sequences, with approximately 71% found just once. The specimen was liver tumor tissue from sampling region 5. Stated subset: tumor region T5, tumor centre. The receptors shown here come from a woman aged 55-70 years with primary liver carcinoma and hepatitis B virus infection.

On this clonotype: An end of the junction does not agree with germline; a read error may underlie this. The rearrangement joins TRBV7-9 to TRBJ1-5; D perhaps matches TRBD1 (6 bases). The CDR3 totals 14 residues. CDR1 SEHNR and CDR2 FQNEAQ come from the germline V gene (reference sequence). The CDR3 DNA reads as TGTGCCAGCAGTGCCGGGACAAGCAATCAGCCCCACCATTTT. Translation gives CASSAGTSNQPHHF.

This clonotype was counted between two and nine times. The junction shows a germline mismatch at one end, possibly a read error. The rearrangement links TRBV2 to TRBJ1-2, with a weak D call TRBD1 (6 bases). Per germline, CDR1 SNHLY and CDR2 FYNNEI. The CDR3 consists of 12 residues. The CDR3 spells CASRVTGGWDTF. Written as DNA, the CDR3 is TGTGCTAGCAGAGTGACGGGGGGCTGGGACACCTTC.

V and J are TRBV7-6 and TRBJ2-3; TRBD2 aligns across 8 bases. J lost 0 bases, V lost 2 bases, and 4 bases had no gene match. Germline V gene data show CDR1 as SGHVS and CDR2 as FNYEAQ. The CDR3 is 16 amino acids. CDR3 in DNA: TGTGCCAGCAGCTTATCGGGAGGGACTAGCACAGATACGCAGTATTTT. This translates into CASSLSGGTSTDTQYF. The full variable domain, in which reference TRBV7-6 and TRBJ2-3 provide the parts outside the CDR3, is GAGVSQSPRYKVTKRGQDVALRCDPISGHVSLYWYRQALGQGPEFLTYFNYEAQQDKSGLPNDRFSAERPEGSISTLTIQRTEQRDSAMYRCASSLSGGTSTDTQYFGPGTRLTVL.

With respect to this clonotype: The junction departs from germline at one end; a sequencing error may be responsible. J is TRBJ2-1 and V is TRBV11-2; 7 bases fit TRBD2. This CDR3 comprises 16 residues. Per the germline V gene, CDR1 is SGHAT and CDR2 is FQNNGV. CDR3 loop: CASNLGFLADYNEQFF. DNA for the CDR3: TGTGCCAGCAACTTAGGTTTTCTAGCGGACTACAATGAGCAATTCTTC.

Turning to this clonotype: This clone may be a read error of a much larger clone one base away. This chain joins TRBV5-4 and TRBJ2-3, with 14 nucleotides matching TRBD2. The V gene's germline CDR1 is SGHNT and CDR2 YYREEE (reference sequence). The CDR3 loop spans 19 amino acids. The CDR3 region has the DNA TGTGCCAGCAGCTTGAGACTAGCGGGAGGGCAGCTGAGCACAGATACGCGGTATTTT. Amino acid sequence: CASSLRLAGGQLSTDTRYF.

In the case of this clonotype: With a much larger clone just one base away, this may be a read error. The rearrangement joins TRBV6-5 to TRBJ2-3, with D possibly TRBD1 on 6 matching bases. The CDR3 is 19 residues long. From germline, CDR1 is MNHEY and CDR2 SVGAGI. V lost 2 bases to trimming and J lost 6 bases, with 27 bases between them. The CDR3 sequence is CASSYPPPGRGGQADTQYF. In DNA form, the CDR3 reads TGTGCCAGCAGTTACCCCCCCCCTGGCAGGGGCGGTCAAGCTGATACGCAGTATTTT.

On this clonotype: A read error may produce the germline difference seen at one junction end. The J gene is TRBJ2-7, the V gene TRBV6-1; 7 positions agree with TRBD2. Germline V gene lookup returns CDR1 MNHNS and CDR2 SASEGT. The CDR3 is 15 residues long. The CDR3 DNA reads TGTGCCAGCAGCGATCTAGGGGAGGGCCCCTACGAACAGTACTTC. Translation: CASSDLGEGPYEQYF.

Points on this clonotype: Possible read error: a much larger clone is one base away. DNA for the CDR3: TGTGCCAGCAGCCGGGACAGGGATGTACGGGGCTACACCTTC. Translating gives CASSRDRDVRGYTF. The chain employs TRBV5-4 and TRBJ1-2; the match to TRBD1 covers 9 bases. Germline lookup yields CDR1 SGHNT and CDR2 YYREEE (reference sequence). The CDR3 spans 14 residues. V lost 4 bases and J lost 8; bases outside the gene matches: 9.

As concerns this clonotype: Possible read error: a much larger clone is one base away. V is TRBV28 and J is TRBJ2-5, with D perhaps being TRBD1 or TRBD2 (5 bases each). The CDR3 length is 15 residues. Germline loops: CDR1 MDHEN, CDR2 SYDVKM. Trimming stripped 7 bases from V and 5 bases from J, with 20 bases between. The CDR3, as DNA: TGTGCCAGCACCTCGGCAGGGAGTCGTCCTGAGACCCAGTACTTC. It yields the protein CASTSAGSRPETQYF.

Turning to this clonotype: A much larger clone is a single base away; this may be a read error. This chain uses TRBV13 with TRBJ2-5; no clear D. CDR1 and CDR2 (germline): PRHDT, FYEKMQ (reference sequence). V lost 2 bases to trimming and J lost 5 bases, with 12 bases between them. The CDR3 runs to 14 residues. The chain's CDR3 is CASSLFLVKETQYF. The CDR3 DNA reads TGTGCCAGCAGCTTATTTTTAGTGAAGGAGACCCAGTACTTC. Full variable domain (missing parts from reference TRBV13 and TRBJ2-5): AAGVIQSPRHLIKEKRETATLKCYPIPRHDTVYWYQQGPGQDPQFLISFYEKMQSDKGSIPDRFSAQQFSDYHSELNMSSLELGDSALYFCASSLFLVKETQYFGPGTRLLVL.

Note on this clonotype: One end of the junction varies from germline; a read error may be responsible. The gene calls are TRBV11-1 and TRBJ2-2, with D tentatively TRBD2 (5 bases). Germline V CDR1 and CDR2: SGHAT, FQDESV (reference sequence). The CDR3 spans 14 residues. The CDR3 is CASRPSLDTGERLF. The CDR3 DNA reads TGTGCCAGCAGACCGAGCCTTGACACCGGGGAACGGTTGTTT.

Regarding this clonotype: A clone one base away is much larger, so this may be a read error. The chain couples TRBV6-5 to TRBJ1-2; TRBD1 matches at 11 bases. Germline V gene sequence: CDR1 MNHEY, CDR2 SVGAGI. This CDR3 comprises 15 residues. The DNA of the CDR3 is TGTGCCAGCACTTACCAAGGCGGGGACAGGGGGGGCTACACCTTC. Residues: CASTYQGGDRGGYTF.

Notes on this clonotype: The junction departs from the called germline gene at one end, perhaps through a read error. The chain is built from TRBV11-2 and TRBJ2-1; TRBD1 is a possible D gene (6 bases). From germline, CDR1 is SGHAT and CDR2 FQNNGV. The CDR3 length is 15 residues. CDR3 nucleotide sequence: TGCGCCAGCAGCTTACCGGGATTATGGGACAATGAACAGTTGTTC. It translates to CASSLPGLWDNEQLF. The full variable domain, rest sourced from reference TRBV11-2 and TRBJ2-1, is EAGVAQSPRYKIIEKRQSVAFWCNPISGHATLYWYQQILGQGPKLLIQFQNNGVVDDSQLPKDRFSAERLKGVDSTLKIQPAKLEDSAVYLCASSLPGLWDNEQLFGPGTRLTVL.